These T cell receptor beta chains were read from a single sample in a study of T cells in Graves' hyperthyroidism and ophthalmopathy. TCRdb reprocessed the multiplex PCR reads with MiXCR, giving one entry per CDR3 protein. The sample records 500,000 to 650,000 distinct CDR3 sequences, 15% to 20% being singletons. Sequencing was carried out using blood. The receptor set was obtained from a man aged 35 to 55 with Graves' ophthalmopathy. CDR3s leave out the opening cysteine and the closing phenylalanine or tryptophan. The order of the fields is J gene, V gene, CDR3 protein.

J gene: TRBJ1-6
V gene: TRBV12-3/TRBV12-4
CDR3 protein: ASSLSGGTGSLH

J gene: TRBJ2-3
V gene: TRBV10-3
CDR3 protein: AIRLAASTDTQY

J gene: TRBJ1-4
V gene: TRBV12-3/TRBV12-4
CDR3 protein: ASSFGTGVEKLF

J gene: TRBJ1-2
V gene: TRBV20-1
CDR3 protein: SARFNYASDYGYT

J gene: TRBJ1-1
V gene: TRBV9
CDR3 protein: ASSEGDSMNTEAF

J gene: TRBJ1-1
V gene: TRBV19
CDR3 protein: ASSIGRREEAF

J gene: TRBJ2-1
V gene: TRBV4-2
CDR3 protein: ASSPGQAIGEQF

J gene: TRBJ1-6
V gene: TRBV20-1
CDR3 protein: SAQQVANSPLH

J gene: TRBJ2-7
V gene: TRBV7-6
CDR3 protein: ASSLANSYEQY

J gene: TRBJ2-3
V gene: TRBV2
CDR3 protein: ASSDVFSTDTQY

J gene: TRBJ2-1
V gene: TRBV12-3/TRBV12-4
CDR3 protein: ASRSSETGDNEQF

J gene: TRBJ2-3
V gene: TRBV28
CDR3 protein: ASSLGLAGIDTQY

J gene: TRBJ2-7
V gene: TRBV27
CDR3 protein: ASSHGTSGTYEQY

J gene: TRBJ1-5
V gene: TRBV5-1
CDR3 protein: ASSLGPWGANQPQH

J gene: TRBJ2-1
V gene: TRBV29-1
CDR3 protein: SVDLEYNEQF

J gene: TRBJ1-5
V gene: TRBV7-2
CDR3 protein: ASSLARDQPQH

J gene: TRBJ2-5
V gene: TRBV6-1
CDR3 protein: ASSYNPPSRTPQETQY

J gene: TRBJ2-7
V gene: TRBV7-9
CDR3 protein: ASSLPLGTGTYEQY

J gene: TRBJ1-5
V gene: TRBV7-2
CDR3 protein: ASSLDGGVQGQPQH

J gene: TRBJ2-1
V gene: TRBV7-2
CDR3 protein: ASSNPSGRGHEQF

J gene: TRBJ2-1
V gene: TRBV29-1
CDR3 protein: SVVRLAGVLNEQF

J gene: TRBJ2-7
V gene: TRBV6-2/TRBV6-3
CDR3 protein: ASRAGTSGGIYEQY

J gene: TRBJ1-1
V gene: TRBV6-2/TRBV6-3
CDR3 protein: ASSLDQASEAF

J gene: TRBJ2-1
V gene: TRBV12-3/TRBV12-4
CDR3 protein: ASSGSWLEQF

J gene: TRBJ1-2
V gene: TRBV29-1
CDR3 protein: SVEGQDYGYT

J gene: TRBJ1-3
V gene: TRBV30
CDR3 protein: AWSYRGRGNTIY

J gene: TRBJ2-2
V gene: TRBV7-9
CDR3 protein: ASGLGGLGTGELF